The clone carrying this TCR beta chain was seen just once. These data originate in a study of blood T cell repertoires in COVID-19. The CDR3 is 15 residues long. CDR1 is LNHDA and CDR2 is SQIVND in the germline V gene (reference sequence). Trimming took 3 bases from V and 1 from J; bases not matched to a gene: 3. Clones were read by immunoSEQ multiplex PCR, and TCRdb kept only the in-frame ones, dropping some. In the table there are some 50,000 clones, 77% of which are singletons. Material: peripheral blood. This receptor was taken from a human donor with active or convalescent COVID-19. The donor label of this sample is uncertain. V and J are TRBV19 and TRBJ1-5; 7 nucleotides align to TRBD1. CDR3 nucleotide sequence: TGTGCCAGTAGTATCAGGGGGGACAGCAATCAGCCCCAGCATTTT. The encoded protein is CASSIRGDSNQPQHF.